These 4 T cell receptor beta chains share one sample of origin, sequenced in a study of blood T cell repertoires in COVID-19. TCRdb's copy holds only in-frame clones and misses some; the assay was immunoSEQ multiplex PCR. The sample gives some 78,000 clones, around nine tenths of which show up once; 4.5% to 5% is in the top ten. The specimen sequenced was peripheral blood. These TCRs come from a man aged 45 to 65 with active or convalescent COVID-19.

The rearrangement links TRBV3-1 (or the pseudogene TRBV3-2) to TRBJ2-7; perhaps TRBD2 as D (5 bases). In germline, CDR1 is LGHDT, CDR2 YNNKEL (reference sequence). The CDR3 extends over 15 amino acids. Trimming cost V 5 bases and J 4 bases, with 18 bases left between them. The CDR3 bases are TGTGCCAGCAGCTCCCGGGAAGGGCCCATATACGAGCAGTACTTC. This codes for CASSSREGPIYEQYF.

The rearrangement joins TRBV10-3 to TRBJ1-2; TRBD1 aligns across 10 bases. The CDR3 runs 13 residues. J gave up 5 bases and V 9 bases, and 6 bases lay outside the gene matches. The germline V gene encodes CDR1 ENHRY and CDR2 SYGVKD. CDR3 residues: CAMGKGQGYGYTF. The CDR3 DNA reads TGTGCCATGGGAAAGGGACAGGGGTATGGCTACACCTTC.

The rearrangement links TRBV4-1 to TRBJ1-3; D gene unclear. The CDR3 length is 16 residues. CDR1 and CDR2 (germline): MGHRA, YSYEKL. Trimming took 2 bases from V and 0 from J, leaving 11 bases between them. Here the CDR3 reads CASSQLIQISGNTIYF. CDR3 coding DNA: TGCGCCAGCAGCCAACTGATCCAGATCTCTGGAAACACCATATATTTT.

This clone appeared a few times. The J gene is TRBJ2-5, the V gene TRBV28, with 9 positions matching TRBD1. Trimming cost V 8 bases and J 0 bases; bases outside gene matches: 7. Per germline, CDR1 MDHEN and CDR2 SYDVKM. The CDR3 has 15 residues. The CDR3 DNA reads TGTGCCAGCCGAGAGACAGGGGGGAACCAAGAGACCCAGTACTTC. Residues: CASRETGGNQETQYF.